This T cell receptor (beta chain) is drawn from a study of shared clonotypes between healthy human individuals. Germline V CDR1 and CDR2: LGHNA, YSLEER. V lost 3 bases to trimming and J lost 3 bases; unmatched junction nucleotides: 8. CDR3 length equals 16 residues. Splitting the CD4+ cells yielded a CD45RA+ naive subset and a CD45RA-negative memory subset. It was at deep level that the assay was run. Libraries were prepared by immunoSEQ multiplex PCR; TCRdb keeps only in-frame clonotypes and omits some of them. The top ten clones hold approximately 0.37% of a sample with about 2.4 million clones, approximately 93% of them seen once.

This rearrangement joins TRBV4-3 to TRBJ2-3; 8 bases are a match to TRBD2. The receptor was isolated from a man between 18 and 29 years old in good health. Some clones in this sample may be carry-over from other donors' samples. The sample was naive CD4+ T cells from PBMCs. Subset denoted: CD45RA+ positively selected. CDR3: CASSQKPGLGTDTQYF. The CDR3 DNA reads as TGCGCCAGCAGCCAGAAACCGGGACTAGGGACAGATACGCAGTATTTT.